Presented here are 30 T cell receptor beta chains from one specimen sequenced in a study of T cell changes during pregnancy in multiple sclerosis. Repertoires were generated with immunoSEQ multiplex PCR, while TCRdb's copy carries only in-frame clones and drops some. This table has roughly 30,000 clones, about 88% appearing once. The sequencing used CD8+ T cells from peripheral blood mononuclear cells, collected in the second trimester of pregnancy. The origin of the receptors is a female donor with multiple sclerosis, enrolled in a pregnancy study.

This clone was detected only once. V is TRBV6-1 and J is TRBJ1-2; a weak D match, TRBD1 (6 bases). The CDR3 is made up of 14 amino acids. Germline V lookup: CDR1 MNHNS, CDR2 SASEGT. CDR3 loop: CATPSEGQLVSYTF. In DNA, the CDR3 is TGTGCGACCCCGTCCGAAGGACAGCTAGTTAGCTACACCTTC.

This chain links TRBV13 with TRBJ2-1; 11 bases agree with TRBD2. The V segment lost 8 bases and the J segment 7 bases; nucleotides outside the gene matches: 13. The CDR3 is 16 residues long. The germline V gene has CDR1 PRHDT and CDR2 FYEKMQ (reference sequence). The CDR3 loop reads CASVNSGGAWENEQFF. DNA for the CDR3: TGTGCCAGCGTTAATAGCGGGGGGGCTTGGGAGAATGAGCAGTTCTTC.

The chain couples TRBV6-4 to TRBJ1-2; no clear D. CDR1 MRHNA and CDR2 SNTAGT come from the germline V gene. V dropped 6 bases and J dropped 3 bases, with 5 bases sitting between them. The CDR3 sequence is 11 residues long. In nucleotides, the CDR3 is TGTGCCAGCAGGGGCGACTATGGCTACACCTTC. It codes for CASRGDYGYTF.

The chain employs TRBV9 and TRBJ1-4; 9 positions match TRBD1. The CDR3 totals 16 residues. The germline CDR1 and CDR2 sequences are SGDLS and YYNGEE. J lost 4 bases, V lost 7 bases, and 11 bases had no gene match. Here the CDR3 reads CASGEQGQGINEKLFF. CDR3 nucleotides: TGTGCCAGCGGTGAACAGGGACAGGGCATTAATGAAAAACTGTTTTTT. The whole variable domain, remainder taken from reference TRBV9 and TRBJ1-4, is DSGVTQTPKHLITATGQRVTLRCSPRSGDLSVYWYQQSLDQGLQFLIQYYNGEERAKGNILERFSAQQFPDLHSELNLSSLELGDSALYFCASGEQGQGINEKLFFGSGTQLSVL.

The genes are TRBV5-6 and TRBJ1-3, with D perhaps matching TRBD1 (5 bases). CDR1 SGHDT and CDR2 YYEEEE come from the germline V gene. V was cut by 0 bases and J by 1 base, with 14 bases left in between. The CDR3 is 17 residues long. CDR3 amino acids: CASSLGGRFLSGNTIYF. CDR3 DNA: TGTGCCAGCAGCTTGGGGGGCCGCTTCCTTTCTGGAAACACCATATATTTT. The full variable domain, with the rest looked up from reference TRBV5-6 and TRBJ1-3, is DAGVTQSPTHLIKTRGQQVTLRCSPKSGHDTVSWYQQALGQGPQFIFQYYEEEERQRGNFPDRFSGHQFPNYSSELNVNALLLGDSALYLCASSLGGRFLSGNTIYFGEGSWLTVV.

The chain's CDR3 is CAWSRGSGANVLTF. The CDR3 DNA reads TGTGCCTGGAGTCGGGGATCTGGGGCCAACGTCCTGACTTTC. This sequence joins TRBV30 and TRBJ2-6, with a weak D call TRBD2 (5 bases). In germline, CDR1 is GTSNPN, CDR2 SVGIG (reference sequence). The ends were cut back, 2 bases at V and 1 base at J, with 6 bases in the middle. This CDR3 contains 14 residues.

The genes are TRBV25-1 and TRBJ2-7, with 8 bases identical to TRBD1. The germline V gene has CDR1 MGHDK and CDR2 SYGVNS. CDR3 length equals 14 residues. The V gene end was trimmed by 4 bases and the J gene end by 5 bases; junction bases not matched to a gene: 7. The CDR3 bases are TGTGCCAGCAGTGCAGAGACAGGGGCGCACGAGCAGTACTTC. Protein product: CASSAETGAHEQYF.

The V call is TRBV7-2, the J call TRBJ2-7; 7 positions agree with TRBD1. The CDR3 has 13 amino acids. V trimming: 5 bases; J trimming: 4 bases; junction bases outside the gene matches: 5. Looked up from germline, CDR1 is SGHTA and CDR2 is FQGNSA. In nucleotides, the CDR3 is TGTGCCAGCAGCCTGGGGACAGCTTACGAGCAGTACTTC. Translated, it gives CASSLGTAYEQYF. The whole variable domain, remainder taken from reference TRBV7-2 and TRBJ2-7, is GAGVSQSPSNKVTEKGKDVELRCDPISGHTALYWYRQSLGQGLEFLIYFQGNSAPDKSGLPSDRFSAERTGGSVSTLTIQRTQQEDSAVYLCASSLGTAYEQYFGPGTRLTVT.

The count of this clone is one. Written as DNA, the CDR3 is TGTGCCAGCAGCTATACAGGGGGCGAGCAGTACTTC. It codes for CASSYTGGEQYF. This chain connects TRBV5-6 to TRBJ2-7, with 8 bases that match TRBD1. Germline lookup yields CDR1 SGHDT and CDR2 YYEEEE. CDR3 length: 12 residues. The J segment lost 6 bases and the V segment lost 3 bases, leaving 2 bases of the junction unmatched.

The V call is TRBV19, the J call TRBJ1-2, with 7 bases identical to TRBD1. After removal of 6 bases from V and 5 bases from J, the junction contained 12 bases not matched to a gene. CDR1 and CDR2 (germline): LNHDA, SQIVND (reference sequence). This CDR3 has 15 residues. Here the CDR3 reads CASSLSPGGLYGYTF. CDR3 nucleotides: TGTGCCAGTAGCCTTAGCCCAGGGGGACTTTATGGCTACACCTTC.

The rearrangement links TRBV7-9 to TRBJ1-1; D is possibly TRBD1 (6 bases). V was clipped by 7 bases and J by 1 base, with 13 bases between them. The CDR3 has 14 amino acids. Germline CDR1 is SEHNR and CDR2 is FQNEAQ (reference sequence). The CDR3 DNA follows: TGTGCCAGCAAATGGGGGGGCCCGAACACTGAAGCTTTCTTT. Encoded protein: CASKWGGPNTEAFF.

This clone was detected only a few times. V and J are TRBV7-9 and TRBJ2-7; 11 bases are a match to TRBD1. The J segment lost 4 bases and the V segment lost 7 bases, leaving 9 bases of the junction unmatched. Germline V CDR1 and CDR2: SEHNR, FQNEAQ (reference sequence). The CDR3 totals 15 residues. CDR3 sequence reads: CASTTGQGASYEQYF. DNA of the CDR3: TGTGCCAGCACCACAGGACAGGGGGCGAGTTACGAGCAGTACTTC.

V is TRBV14 and J is TRBJ1-1; the D is unclear. V was pared by 0 bases and J by 8 bases, with 16 bases between. This CDR3 is built from 15 residues. Germline CDR1 is SGHDN and CDR2 is FVKESK. CDR3 region: CASSQDLRGGREAFF. The CDR3 DNA reads TGTGCCAGCAGCCAAGATCTCCGCGGTGGCAGAGAAGCTTTCTTT. Looking up the rest from reference TRBV14 and TRBJ1-1 gives the full variable domain: EAGVTQFPSHSVIEKGQTVTLRCDPISGHDNLYWYRRVMGKEIKFLLHFVKESKQDESGMPNNRFLAERTGGTYSTLKVQPAELEDSGVYFCASSQDLRGGREAFFGQGTRLTVV.

This chain joins TRBV19 and TRBJ1-2, with TRBD1 identical over 11 bases. CDR3 length: 16 residues. Germline CDR1 is LNHDA and CDR2 is SQIVND (reference sequence). The J segment lost 3 bases and the V segment lost 7 bases, leaving 10 bases of the junction unmatched. The CDR3 loop is CASTGTGGNLYYGYTF. The CDR3, as DNA: TGTGCCAGTACCGGGACAGGGGGAAACTTGTACTATGGCTACACCTTC.

The gene calls are TRBV6-5 and TRBJ1-6; D unclear. This CDR3 comprises 16 residues. V was cut by 0 bases and J by 6 bases, with 12 bases left in between. The V gene's germline CDR1 is MNHEY and CDR2 SVGAGI. CDR3: CASSYSSAATNSPLHF. The CDR3 region has the DNA TGTGCCAGCAGTTACTCCAGTGCGGCAACTAATTCACCCCTCCACTTT.

This chain uses TRBV6-6 with TRBJ2-2; a weak D match, TRBD2 (6 bases). This CDR3 region has 15 residues. Trimming cost V 5 bases and J 0 bases, with 10 bases left between them. Germline CDR1 is MNHNY and CDR2 is SVGAGI (reference sequence). The CDR3 here is CASSGGRSNTGELFF. DNA for the CDR3: TGTGCCAGCAGTGGGGGGAGATCGAACACCGGGGAGCTGTTTTTT.

The chain carries TRBV27 and TRBJ2-1; the D is unclear. The CDR3 loop spans 14 amino acids. Trimming took 8 bases from V and 1 from J, leaving 12 bases between them. Per germline, CDR1 MNHEY and CDR2 SMNVEV (reference sequence). The CDR3 region has the DNA TGTGCCAGCCGTTCCGCGGTATCCTACAATGAGCAGTTCTTC. The encoded protein is CASRSAVSYNEQFF.

J is TRBJ1-2 and V is TRBV27; unclear D gene. The CDR3 runs 14 residues. CDR1 MNHEY and CDR2 SMNVEV come from the germline V gene (reference sequence). The V gene lost 5 bases and the J gene lost 3 bases, with 13 bases spanning the gap. The CDR3 sequence is CASSPLGWDYGYTF. As DNA, the CDR3 is TGTGCCAGCAGTCCCCTCGGGTGGGACTATGGCTACACCTTC.

The rearrangement joins TRBV12-2 to TRBJ2-1; TRBD2 is the table's D call and was not checked against the DNA. TRBV12-2 is an annotated pseudogene. This CDR3 has 14 amino acids. The CDR3 region has the DNA TGTGCAAGTCGCTTCCGGGAGGGCTACAATGAGCAGTTCTTC. This translates into CASRFREGYNEQFF.

CDR3 DNA: TGTGCCAGCAGTGACATACCTATCGAAGAGACCCAGTACTTC. Protein sequence: CASSDIPIEETQYF. The V gene is TRBV2, the J gene TRBJ2-5; D is unclear. Looked up from germline, CDR1 is SNHLY and CDR2 is FYNNEI. The CDR3 spans 14 residues. The V end was cut by 3 bases, the J end by 3 bases, with 11 bases between.

The rearrangement uses TRBV7-8 and TRBJ2-4; no clear D. Trimming shortened V by 8 bases and J by 0 bases, and 11 bases separated the two germline ends. The CDR3 is 14 residues long. The germline V gene encodes CDR1 SGHVS and CDR2 FQNEAQ. The CDR3 DNA is TGTGCCAGCGCTGACTTTCTAGCCAAAAACATTCAGTACTTC. It yields the protein CASADFLAKNIQYF.

This clone has a handful of counts. This chain joins TRBV9 and TRBJ2-7, with D maybe TRBD2 (6 bases). Germline-derived CDR1 and CDR2 are SGDLS and YYNGEE. Trimming removed 3 bases from V and 3 bases from J, with 16 bases in between. The CDR3 has 15 residues. In nucleotides, the CDR3 is TGTGCCAGCAGCGCCCGAGGGGAGGCTCTCTACGAGCAGTACTTC. Amino acids: CASSARGEALYEQYF. Based on the CDR3 plus reference TRBV9 and TRBJ2-7, the full variable domain is DSGVTQTPKHLITATGQRVTLRCSPRSGDLSVYWYQQSLDQGLQFLIQYYNGEERAKGNILERFSAQQFPDLHSELNLSSLELGDSALYFCASSARGEALYEQYFGPGTRLTVT.

This chain links TRBV9 with TRBJ2-7; the D gene is possibly TRBD2 (6 bases). Trimming took 0 bases from V and 2 from J, leaving 9 bases between them. This CDR3 contains 14 residues. Germline values: CDR1 SGDLS, CDR2 YYNGEE. CDR3 protein: CASSVGGLAYEQYF. CDR3 nucleotide sequence: TGTGCCAGCAGCGTAGGGGGACTGGCCTACGAGCAGTACTTC.

This clone was detected only a few times. The chain carries TRBV5-4 and TRBJ1-1; no reliable D call. With 4 bases removed from V and 4 bases from J, the gap between germline ends came to 8 bases. CDR3 length: 12 residues. Germline V gene sequence: CDR1 SGHNT, CDR2 YYREEE (reference sequence). Written as DNA, the CDR3 is TGTGCCAGCAGCCACGAGGCCACTGAAGCTTTCTTT. Its translation is CASSHEATEAFF.

The chain has TRBV11-2 and TRBJ2-3, with unresolved D. This CDR3 has 16 amino acids. CDR1 is SGHAT and CDR2 is FQNNGV in the germline V gene. Trimming took 4 bases from V and 2 from J, leaving 16 bases between them. CDR3 nucleotides: TGTGCCAGCAGCTCCTACCTCCGTAGTGCCACAGATACGCAGTATTTT. Translated: CASSSYLRSATDTQYF. The full variable domain, in which reference TRBV11-2 and TRBJ2-3 provide the parts outside the CDR3, is EAGVAQSPRYKIIEKRQSVAFWCNPISGHATLYWYQQILGQGPKLLIQFQNNGVVDDSQLPKDRFSAERLKGVDSTLKIQPAKLEDSAVYLCASSSYLRSATDTQYFGPGTRLTVL.

The table lists this clone with a few counts. The chain combines TRBV11-2 with TRBJ1-1, with D unresolved. V was clipped by 5 bases and J by 1 base, with 20 bases between them. Germline CDR1 SGHAT, CDR2 FQNNGV. CDR3 length: 17 amino acids. CDR3 protein: CASSNRGGDMKNTEAFF. DNA of the CDR3: TGTGCCAGCAGCAACCGGGGTGGGGATATGAAGAACACTGAAGCTTTCTTT.

The chain combines TRBV5-5 with TRBJ2-4; 9 nucleotides align to TRBD2. J was trimmed by 1 base and V by 1 base; bases with no gene match: 9. Germline V gene lookup returns CDR1 SGHKS and CDR2 YYEKEE (reference sequence). This CDR3 region has 18 residues. The CDR3 loop reads CASSLRLAANFAKNIQYF. In DNA form, the CDR3 reads TGTGCCAGCAGCTTGCGACTAGCGGCTAACTTCGCCAAAAACATTCAGTACTTC.

CDR3 coding DNA: TGTGCCAGCAGGGCCGCAGGAGAGCAGTTCTTC. Translation: CASRAAGEQFF. The genes are TRBV7-9 and TRBJ2-1, with no clear D. Trimming took off 6 bases at V and 10 bases at J, with 10 bases between the two ends. Germline V gene sequence: CDR1 SEHNR, CDR2 FQNEAQ (reference sequence). This CDR3 contains 11 residues.

This clone was detected only a few times. The rearrangement joins TRBV29-1 to TRBJ2-7; 8 nucleotides agree with TRBD1. V lost 4 bases and J lost 2; bases outside the gene matches: 4. The CDR3 is made up of 13 amino acids. The germline V gene encodes CDR1 SQVTM and CDR2 ANQGSEA. The CDR3 nucleotides read TGCAGCGTTGGGACAGGGCTCGCCTACGAGCAGTACTTC. This translates into CSVGTGLAYEQYF.

The chain combines TRBV19 with TRBJ1-4; no clear D gene. The CDR3 has 12 residues. Trimming pared 5 bases from V and 8 bases from J, leaving 9 bases between. The germline gives CDR1 LNHDA, CDR2 SQIVND (reference sequence). CDR3 protein: CASSFSAEKLFF. The CDR3 DNA sequence: TGTGCCAGTAGTTTCAGTGCCGAAAAACTGTTTTTT.